Below, 24 T cell receptor beta chains from the same sample are listed, as sequenced in a study of T cell responses to AZD1222 COVID-19 vaccine. Repertoires were generated with immunoSEQ multiplex PCR, while TCRdb's copy carries only in-frame clones and drops some. The top ten hold 2.5% to 3% of the sample, which has 150,000 to 200,000 clones, 80% to 90% seen once. Sample: peripheral blood, taken on day 0 of MenACWY control vaccination. These receptors were collected from an adult in good health.

The CDR3 loop reads CASRQGNQPQHF. The CDR3 DNA follows: TGTGCCAGCAGGCAGGGGAATCAGCCCCAGCATTTT. This chain uses TRBV6-5 with TRBJ1-5; perhaps TRBD1 as D (6 bases). The V end was cut by 6 bases, the J end by 4 bases, with 7 bases between. Germline V CDR1 and CDR2: MNHEY, SVGAGI. The CDR3 contains 12 residues.

The genes are TRBV29-1 and TRBJ1-5; D is unclear. Germline V gene lookup returns CDR1 SQVTM and CDR2 ANQGSEA. Trimming pared 4 bases from V and 11 bases from J, leaving 15 bases between. This CDR3 has 12 amino acids. The CDR3 DNA sequence: TGCAGCGTTGCCCTAGAGAGAGGAGCCCAGCATTTT. This sequence encodes CSVALERGAQHF.

The J gene is TRBJ2-7, the V gene TRBV18; 7 nucleotides line up with TRBD2. Germline V gives CDR1 KGHSH, CDR2 LQKENI. Trimming at V came to 2 bases and at J to 3 bases, leaving 4 bases not matched to a gene. The CDR3 loop spans 14 amino acids. The CDR3: CASSPEGGGYEQYF. The CDR3 nucleotides are TGTGCCAGCTCACCAGAGGGCGGGGGCTACGAGCAGTACTTC.

The chain carries TRBV5-4 and TRBJ2-3; the D is unclear. Germline CDR1 is SGHNT and CDR2 is YYREEE (reference sequence). The CDR3 has 13 residues. V lost 7 bases to trimming and J lost 0 bases, with 9 bases between them. CDR3 DNA: TGTGCCAGCGCACCTATTAGCACAGATACGCAGTATTTT. This gives the protein CASAPISTDTQYF. Combining the CDR3 with reference TRBV5-4 and TRBJ2-3 gives the whole variable domain ETGVTQSPTHLIKTRGQQVTLRCSSQSGHNTVSWYQQALGQGPQFIFQYYREEENGRGNFPPRFSGLQFPNYSSELNVNALELDDSALYLCASAPISTDTQYFGPGTRLTVL.

The chain joins TRBV4-2 to TRBJ1-6; 7 bases are a match to TRBD1. Germline V gives CDR1 LGHNA, CDR2 YNFKEQ. This CDR3 has 14 amino acids. The J segment lost 5 bases and the V segment lost 4 bases, leaving 2 bases of the junction unmatched. CDR3 bases: TGTGCCAGCAGCCCTACAGGGGATAATTCACCCCTCCACTTT. Translating it yields CASSPTGDNSPLHF.

Comment on this clone: The same CDR3 arises from other DNA sequences in this sample as well. The chain has TRBV6-5 and TRBJ2-7; 10 bases match TRBD1. This CDR3 is built from 13 residues. Germline CDR1 and CDR2: MNHEY and SVGAGI. Germline trimming cut 6 bases from V and 2 bases from J; bases unmatched to any gene: 1. The CDR3 spells CASRGTGAYEQYF. The CDR3 region has the DNA TGTGCCAGCAGAGGGACAGGGGCCTACGAGCAGTACTTC.

The table lists this clone with a few counts. The V gene is TRBV29-1, the J gene TRBJ2-7; tentatively, D is TRBD2 (6 bases). CDR3 length: 14 residues. In germline, CDR1 is SQVTM, CDR2 ANQGSEA. Trimming stripped 1 base from V and 0 bases from J, with 10 bases between. CDR3 DNA: TGCAGCGTTGAAGGCCTCGGGAGCTCCTACGAGCAGTACTTC. Protein sequence: CSVEGLGSSYEQYF.

This chain links TRBV6-5 with TRBJ2-1, with 8 bases fitting TRBD1. The trim removed 4 bases at V and 4 bases at J, leaving 6 bases unmatched. The CDR3 covers 15 residues. Germline values: CDR1 MNHEY, CDR2 SVGAGI. The CDR3 bases are TGTGCCAGCAGTTCAGACGGGGACAGGTACAATGAGCAGTTCTTC. Its translation is CASSSDGDRYNEQFF.

The V and J genes are TRBV18 and TRBJ2-7; D is possibly TRBD2 (6 bases). The CDR3 has 15 amino acids. CDR1 is KGHSH, CDR2 LQKENI, per germline. With 3 bases removed from V and 0 bases from J, the gap between germline ends came to 12 bases. DNA for the CDR3: TGTGCCAGCTCACCCGACGGGAGCCTCTCCTACGAGCAGTACTTC. Its protein product is CASSPDGSLSYEQYF.

This chain uses TRBV7-3 with TRBJ2-2; the D gene is possibly TRBD2 (5 bases). Germline assignment: CDR1 SGHTA and CDR2 FQGTGA. Trimming pared 5 bases from V and 4 bases from J, leaving 14 bases between. The CDR3 is 15 residues long. CDR3 in DNA: TGTGCCAGCAGCGCCCTCGGGGTCGGCACCGGGGAGCTGTTTTTT. Translated: CASSALGVGTGELFF.

V is TRBV28 and J is TRBJ1-4; 9 positions agree with TRBD1. Unmatched junction bases numbered 5, after V lost 5 bases and J lost 7 bases. CDR1 MDHEN and CDR2 SYDVKM come from the germline V gene. The CDR3 runs 14 residues. The CDR3, as DNA: TGTGCCAGCAGTAACAGGGGGCGAAGTGAAAAACTGTTTTTT. Residues: CASSNRGRSEKLFF.

This sequence joins TRBV28 and TRBJ2-1, with 9 bases matching TRBD2. This CDR3 comprises 17 residues. Trimming at V came to 3 bases and at J to 5 bases, leaving 11 bases not matched to a gene. Germline V gene sequence: CDR1 MDHEN, CDR2 SYDVKM. CDR3 bases: TGTGCCAGCAGTTTTGTCGGGGGCGGGAGGGACAACAATGAGCAGTTCTTC. Translation: CASSFVGGGRDNNEQFF.

V usage is TRBV9 and J usage is TRBJ1-1; unclear D gene. This CDR3 contains 13 residues. The germline CDR1 and CDR2 sequences are SGDLS and YYNGEE. The germline V and J ends were trimmed by 0 bases and 4 bases, with 7 bases remaining between them. The CDR3: CASSVVEGTEAFF. The CDR3 DNA is TGTGCCAGCAGCGTAGTGGAGGGCACTGAAGCTTTCTTT.

The rearrangement uses TRBV21-1 and TRBJ1-5; the table's D call of TRBD1 was not tested on the DNA. TRBV21-1 is annotated as a pseudogene. CDR3 size: 18 residues. This CDR3 is CASSKEGQLIACNQPQHF. As DNA, the CDR3 is TGTGCCAGCAGCAAAGAGGGACAGCTCATAGCGTGCAATCAGCCCCAGCATTTT.

This chain links TRBV5-6 with TRBJ2-2; D remains ambiguous. In germline, CDR1 is SGHDT, CDR2 YYEEEE. V dropped 3 bases and J dropped 3 bases, with 15 bases sitting between them. The CDR3 contains 16 residues. CDR3 DNA sequence: TGTGCCAGCAGCTCGACCCAGCCCGCCGACACCGGGGAGCTGTTTTTT. Translating gives CASSSTQPADTGELFF.

The CDR3 coding sequence is TGTGCCAGCAGCTTAGGCGGGGGGGCTGGAACAGATACGCAGTATTTT. Amino acids: CASSLGGGAGTDTQYF. The chain links TRBV11-3 to TRBJ2-3; TRBD2 matches 9 bases. The CDR3 loop spans 16 amino acids. Unmatched junction bases numbered 5, after V lost 1 base and J lost 3 bases. Germline lookup yields CDR1 SGHNT and CDR2 YENEEA.

The V gene is TRBV9, the J gene TRBJ2-2; D is undetermined. Germline V gene sequence: CDR1 SGDLS, CDR2 YYNGEE. The germline V and J ends were trimmed by 4 bases and 0 bases, with 16 bases remaining between them. The CDR3 length is 17 residues. CDR3 in DNA: TGTGCCAGCAGCCCAAGGGTCCACACTTCGAACACCGGGGAGCTGTTTTTT. Residues: CASSPRVHTSNTGELFF.

The rearrangement links TRBV2 to TRBJ1-2, with D uncertain. Trimming left V 4 bases short and J 4 bases short, with 13 bases between. The CDR3 covers 14 residues. Germline V lookup: CDR1 SNHLY, CDR2 FYNNEI. CDR3 amino acids: CASSGQDTIYGYTF. The CDR3 nucleotides read TGTGCCAGCAGTGGCCAGGATACCATCTATGGCTACACCTTC.

The CDR3 loop is CASSNDRVLSYNEQFF. Here the CDR3 DNA reads TGTGCCAGCAGTAATGACAGGGTCCTCTCCTACAATGAGCAGTTCTTC. V gene TRBV5-8 combines with J gene TRBJ2-1; 7 bases agree with TRBD1. J gave up 0 bases and V 5 bases, and 8 bases lay outside the gene matches. This CDR3 comprises 16 residues. CDR1 is SGHTS and CDR2 is YDEGEE in the germline V gene.

The gene calls are TRBV6-2 or TRBV6-3 and TRBJ1-2, with D unclear. Trimming cost V 2 bases and J 0 bases, with 13 bases left between them. The germline V gene has CDR1 MNHEY and CDR2 SVGEGT. This CDR3 has 16 amino acids. DNA of the CDR3: TGTGCCAGCAGTTACCCACGGCGGGGAGCTAACTATGGCTACACCTTC. It translates to CASSYPRRGANYGYTF.

This clone was counted between two and nine times. The rearrangement uses TRBV5-4 and TRBJ1-1, with 7 nucleotides matching TRBD1. From germline, CDR1 is SGHNT and CDR2 YYREEE (reference sequence). The CDR3 is 15 residues long. V lost 0 bases, J lost 1 base, and 3 bases stayed unmatched. CDR3 amino acids: CASSLAGGGNTEAFF. CDR3 sequence (DNA): TGTGCCAGCAGCTTGGCAGGGGGGGGGAACACTGAAGCTTTCTTT.

This clone was seen a single time. The chain combines TRBV5-6 with TRBJ2-7; possible D gene TRBD1, 6 bases. This CDR3 has 15 residues. Between the trimmed V and J ends, which lost 7 bases and 6 bases, there was a span of 23 bases. Germline lookup yields CDR1 SGHDT and CDR2 YYEEEE. CDR3 nucleotides: TGTGCCAGCCAGCTTGGGGGCAGTCAGGCCGGCGAGCAGTACTTC. This gives the protein CASQLGGSQAGEQYF.

V usage is TRBV29-1 and J usage is TRBJ2-7, with no clear D. Between the trimmed V and J ends, which lost 0 bases and 4 bases, there was a span of 7 bases. The germline gives CDR1 SQVTM, CDR2 ANQGSEA. This CDR3 is built from 12 residues. The CDR3 here is CSVEDSGYEQYF. The CDR3 DNA reads as TGCAGCGTTGAAGATTCCGGTTACGAGCAGTACTTC.

This sequence joins TRBV27 and TRBJ2-7, with 7 bases identical to TRBD2. Germline values: CDR1 MNHEY, CDR2 SMNVEV (reference sequence). J was trimmed by 0 bases and V by 3 bases; bases with no gene match: 14. The CDR3 has 18 amino acids. CDR3 sequence reads: CASSFGRGGGGSSYEQYF. As DNA, the CDR3 is TGTGCCAGCAGTTTTGGGAGGGGAGGCGGCGGGAGCTCCTACGAGCAGTACTTC.